The 17 T cell receptor beta chains reported below all come from one sample, sequenced in a study of human T cells and chemical hapten exposure listed by TCRdb under 2021. The sample's time point, from its label and the paper: healthy volunteer bleed at 6 weeks. Unfractionated whole blood was collected in Tempus Blood RNA tubes, and total RNA was extracted from that blood. Library preparation was by RACE. The sequencer listed for this sample is NextSeq 500. The raw public reads went through TCRdb reprocessing: fastp at Q25, MiXCR clone calling, in-frame beta chains kept. CDR3 protein duplicates are merged, each entry listing the most common genes and DNA. The sample yields fewer than 100,000 distinct CDR3 sequences; over 6.5% were counted once. The top ten hold 1.7% of the sample. What was sequenced was whole blood. The receptor set was obtained from a female donor in good health. Some clones in this sample may be carry-over from other donors' samples.

The chain employs TRBV29-1 and TRBJ2-1, with D unclear. The CDR3 is 13 residues long. V was pared by 4 bases and J by 8 bases, with 15 bases between. Germline CDR1 SQVTM, CDR2 ANQGSEA. CDR3 in DNA: TGCAGCGTTGCCCGGTCACCGGGCGATGAGCAGTTCTTC. It encodes CSVARSPGDEQFF.

In its sample, this clonotype was seen a few times. This rearrangement joins TRBV7-8 to TRBJ1-1; the D gene is possibly TRBD1 (6 bases). V lost 4 bases, J lost 1 base, and 13 bases lay in between. This CDR3 has 15 residues. Germline CDR1 and CDR2: SGHVS and FQNEAQ. The CDR3 sequence: CASSSIRDKNTEAFF. In nucleotides, the CDR3 is TGTGCCAGCAGCTCAATCCGGGACAAGAACACTGAAGCTTTCTTT.

This clonotype has just one count. The junction shows a germline mismatch at one end, possibly a read error. The CDR3 coding sequence is TGTGCCCTCAGTGACCCGGGACGTCGGGGGAACACTGAAGCTTTCTTT. Translated: CALSDPGRRGNTEAFF. The chain joins TRBV10-3 to TRBJ1-1; D is possibly TRBD1 (5 bases). The CDR3 totals 16 residues. Germline CDR1 reads ENHRY; CDR2 reads SYGVKD.

Only a few counts were recorded for this clonotype. This chain links TRBV27 with TRBJ1-5; possibly TRBD1 for D (5 bases). Germline CDR1 reads MNHEY; CDR2 reads SMNVEV (reference sequence). The CDR3 is 13 amino acids. Trimming pared 6 bases from V and 3 bases from J, leaving 9 bases between. DNA of the CDR3: TGTGCCAGCAGCCCAGGGTACAATCAGCCCCAGCATTTT. It translates to CASSPGYNQPQHF.

This clonotype was found many times. Written as DNA, the CDR3 is TGTGCCAGCAGTTACTGGGGCAATCAGCCCCAGCATTTT. The encoded protein is CASSYWGNQPQHF. This sequence joins TRBV6-2 or TRBV6-3 and TRBJ1-5; D not certain. The CDR3 loop spans 13 amino acids. CDR1 MNHEY and CDR2 SVGEGT come from the germline V gene. The ends were cut back, 1 base at V and 2 bases at J, with 3 bases in the middle.

V usage is TRBV6-6 and J usage is TRBJ2-7, with D possibly matching TRBD1 (5 bases). CDR3 length equals 15 residues. The germline V gene encodes CDR1 MNHNY and CDR2 SVGAGI (reference sequence). Trimming took 5 bases from V and 5 from J, leaving 19 bases between them. The CDR3 bases are TGTGCCAGCAGTAAGGCGAACAGGTTCGGTAACGAGCAGTACTTC. This translates into CASSKANRFGNEQYF.

Many counts were recorded for this clonotype. The chain is built from TRBV29-1 and TRBJ2-1; 13 bases align to TRBD2. Germline V gene sequence: CDR1 SQVTM, CDR2 ANQGSEA. The CDR3 consists of 17 residues. With 3 bases clipped from V and 0 bases from J, the junction kept 5 bases outside the gene matches. As DNA, the CDR3 is TGCAGCGTTGACGGGACTAGCGGGGCCAGCTCCTACAATGAGCAGTTCTTC. Its translation: CSVDGTSGASSYNEQFF.

The V gene is TRBV20-1, the J gene TRBJ2-2; 11 nucleotides match TRBD2. The V and J ends lost 0 bases and 3 bases, in that order; junction bases with no gene match: 3. The CDR3 is made up of 16 amino acids. Germline V gene sequence: CDR1 DFQATT, CDR2 SNEGSKA (reference sequence). CDR3 in DNA: TGCAGTGCTAGAGATCTGACTAGCGGGGACACCGGGGAGCTGTTTTTT. Amino acid sequence: CSARDLTSGDTGELFF.

This rearrangement joins TRBV6-2 or TRBV6-3 to TRBJ2-4; unclear D gene. The CDR3 totals 11 residues. Germline V lookup: CDR1 MNHEY, CDR2 SVGEGT. Trimming left V 7 bases short and J 4 bases short, with 5 bases between. This CDR3 reads CASTAKNIQYF. The CDR3 DNA sequence: TGTGCCAGCACAGCAAAAAACATTCAGTACTTC.

This chain joins TRBV28 and TRBJ2-1; no definite D call. This CDR3 region has 16 residues. Germline loops: CDR1 MDHEN, CDR2 SYDVKM. V gave up 2 bases and J gave up 0 bases, with 11 bases separating them. CDR3 DNA sequence: TGTGCCAGCAGTTTACCGTGGGGAAGCTCCTACAATGAGCAGTTCTTC. It yields the protein CASSLPWGSSYNEQFF.

This clonotype appeared a few times. The chain links TRBV20-1 to TRBJ1-3; 9 bases match TRBD1. CDR1 and CDR2 from the germline V gene are DFQATT and SNEGSKA (reference sequence). This CDR3 is built from 15 residues. V shed 3 bases and J 2 bases; nucleotides not matched to a gene: 5. The CDR3 bases are TGCAGTGCTAGCCCCCGGGACAGGGCTGGAAACACCATATATTTT. Protein sequence: CSASPRDRAGNTIYF.

This chain joins TRBV11-3 and TRBJ1-1, with D possibly matching TRBD1 (5 bases). Trimming cost V 2 bases and J 3 bases, with 13 bases left between them. The CDR3 extends over 15 amino acids. The germline gives CDR1 SGHNT, CDR2 YENEEA. The CDR3 nucleotides read TGTGCCAGCAGCTTATCCGGGAGGGGTCACACTGAAGCTTTCTTT. Amino acids: CASSLSGRGHTEAFF.

The gene calls are TRBV27 and TRBJ1-6, with D unclear. Germline V gene data show CDR1 as MNHEY and CDR2 as SMNVEV (reference sequence). This CDR3 spans 14 amino acids. V was shortened by 0 bases and J by 8 bases, with 8 bases between the two germline ends. CDR3 in amino acids: CASSLSGTYSPLHF. The CDR3 DNA sequence: TGTGCCAGCAGTTTATCAGGCACGTATTCACCCCTCCACTTT.

The chain couples TRBV5-6 to TRBJ1-3; 7 bases map to TRBD1. The CDR3 consists of 14 residues. Germline V gene lookup returns CDR1 SGHDT and CDR2 YYEEEE. V trimming: 3 bases; J trimming: 4 bases; junction bases outside the gene matches: 4. In nucleotides, the CDR3 is TGTGCCAGCAGCTCGGAGACAGGGGGAAACACCATATATTTT. Translation: CASSSETGGNTIYF.

The chain joins TRBV21-1 to TRBJ1-1; the table calls TRBD1, which could not be checked here. TRBV21-1 is classified as a pseudogene. CDR3 length: 16 amino acids. In DNA form, the CDR3 reads TGTGCCAGCACCAAATCGATACAGGGGGCCAACACTGAAGCTTTCTTT. Translated, it gives CASTKSIQGANTEAFF.

The V gene is TRBV28, the J gene TRBJ1-6; unclear D gene. The CDR3 runs 16 residues. Per germline, CDR1 MDHEN and CDR2 SYDVKM. V was cut by 1 base and J by 10 bases, with 17 bases left in between. The CDR3 DNA is TGTGCCAGCAGTTTATATTTTTTGAGTGACCGATCACCCCTCCACTTT. It codes for CASSLYFLSDRSPLHF.

This clonotype was seen many times. This rearrangement joins TRBV28 to TRBJ1-5; D is unclear. The ends were cut back, 2 bases at V and 2 bases at J, with 19 bases in the middle. Germline values: CDR1 MDHEN, CDR2 SYDVKM. The CDR3 covers 18 residues. CDR3 region: CASSLQDRLSTGNQPQHF. CDR3 nucleotides: TGTGCCAGCAGTTTACAAGACCGCTTATCTACGGGCAATCAGCCCCAGCATTTT. Filled out from reference TRBV28 and TRBJ1-5, the complete variable domain reads DVKVTQSSRYLVKRTGEKVFLECVQDMDHENMFWYRQDPGLGLRLIYFSYDVKMKEKGDIPEGYSVSREKKERFSLILESASTNQTSMYLCASSLQDRLSTGNQPQHFGDGTRLSIL.